This T cell receptor beta chain was identified in a study of identical twins. Germline V gives CDR1 SEHNR, CDR2 FQNEAQ (reference sequence). V lost 2 bases, J lost 7 bases, and 14 bases lay in between. The CDR3 has 15 amino acids. TCRdb recomputed calls from the 5' RACE reads with MiXCR, one row per CDR3 protein. The sample lists under 350,000 distinct CDR3 sequences; 7.5% to 9.5% were seen once. Another study also made use of these data, one on yellow fever vaccine responses in identical twins. That source notes: Twins' vaccine T cell responses were reported to seem partly convergent and partly personalized.

The sample was CD8+ T cells sorted from blood. The clonotype originates from a woman younger than 35 in good health. The gene calls are TRBV7-9 and TRBJ2-2; the D gene is possibly TRBD2 (5 bases). The CDR3 spells CASSLQDTGNGELFF. CDR3 DNA sequence: TGTGCCAGCAGCTTACAGGATACCGGGAACGGGGAGCTGTTTTTT.